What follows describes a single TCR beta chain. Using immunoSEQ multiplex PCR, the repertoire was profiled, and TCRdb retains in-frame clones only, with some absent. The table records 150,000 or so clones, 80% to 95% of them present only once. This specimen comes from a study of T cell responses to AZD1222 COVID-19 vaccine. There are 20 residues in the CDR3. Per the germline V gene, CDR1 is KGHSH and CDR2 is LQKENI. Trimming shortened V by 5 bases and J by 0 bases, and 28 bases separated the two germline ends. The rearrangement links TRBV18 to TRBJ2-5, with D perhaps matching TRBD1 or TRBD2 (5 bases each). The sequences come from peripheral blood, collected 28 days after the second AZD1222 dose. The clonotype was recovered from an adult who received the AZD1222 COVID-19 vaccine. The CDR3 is CASSDQGLGKWWDDQETQYF. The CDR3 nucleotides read TGTGCCAGCTCAGACCAAGGTTTAGGGAAATGGTGGGACGACCAAGAGACCCAGTACTTC.